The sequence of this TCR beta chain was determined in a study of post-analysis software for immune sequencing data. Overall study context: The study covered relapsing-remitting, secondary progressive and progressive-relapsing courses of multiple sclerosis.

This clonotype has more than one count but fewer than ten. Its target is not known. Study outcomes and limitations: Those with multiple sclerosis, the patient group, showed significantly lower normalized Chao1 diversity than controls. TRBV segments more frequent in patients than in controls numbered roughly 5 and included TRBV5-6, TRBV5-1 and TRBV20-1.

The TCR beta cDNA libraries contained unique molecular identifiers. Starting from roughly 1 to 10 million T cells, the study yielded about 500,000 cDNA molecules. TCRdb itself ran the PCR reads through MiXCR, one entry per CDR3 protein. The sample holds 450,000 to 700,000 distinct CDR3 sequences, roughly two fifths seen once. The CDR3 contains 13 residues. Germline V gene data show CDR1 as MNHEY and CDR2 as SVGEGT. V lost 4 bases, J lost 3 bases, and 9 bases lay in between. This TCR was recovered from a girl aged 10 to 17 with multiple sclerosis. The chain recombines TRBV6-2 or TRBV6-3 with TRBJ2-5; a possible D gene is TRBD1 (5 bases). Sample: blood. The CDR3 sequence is CASSWSREETQYF. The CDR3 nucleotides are TGTGCCAGCAGTTGGTCCAGGGAAGAGACCCAGTACTTC.